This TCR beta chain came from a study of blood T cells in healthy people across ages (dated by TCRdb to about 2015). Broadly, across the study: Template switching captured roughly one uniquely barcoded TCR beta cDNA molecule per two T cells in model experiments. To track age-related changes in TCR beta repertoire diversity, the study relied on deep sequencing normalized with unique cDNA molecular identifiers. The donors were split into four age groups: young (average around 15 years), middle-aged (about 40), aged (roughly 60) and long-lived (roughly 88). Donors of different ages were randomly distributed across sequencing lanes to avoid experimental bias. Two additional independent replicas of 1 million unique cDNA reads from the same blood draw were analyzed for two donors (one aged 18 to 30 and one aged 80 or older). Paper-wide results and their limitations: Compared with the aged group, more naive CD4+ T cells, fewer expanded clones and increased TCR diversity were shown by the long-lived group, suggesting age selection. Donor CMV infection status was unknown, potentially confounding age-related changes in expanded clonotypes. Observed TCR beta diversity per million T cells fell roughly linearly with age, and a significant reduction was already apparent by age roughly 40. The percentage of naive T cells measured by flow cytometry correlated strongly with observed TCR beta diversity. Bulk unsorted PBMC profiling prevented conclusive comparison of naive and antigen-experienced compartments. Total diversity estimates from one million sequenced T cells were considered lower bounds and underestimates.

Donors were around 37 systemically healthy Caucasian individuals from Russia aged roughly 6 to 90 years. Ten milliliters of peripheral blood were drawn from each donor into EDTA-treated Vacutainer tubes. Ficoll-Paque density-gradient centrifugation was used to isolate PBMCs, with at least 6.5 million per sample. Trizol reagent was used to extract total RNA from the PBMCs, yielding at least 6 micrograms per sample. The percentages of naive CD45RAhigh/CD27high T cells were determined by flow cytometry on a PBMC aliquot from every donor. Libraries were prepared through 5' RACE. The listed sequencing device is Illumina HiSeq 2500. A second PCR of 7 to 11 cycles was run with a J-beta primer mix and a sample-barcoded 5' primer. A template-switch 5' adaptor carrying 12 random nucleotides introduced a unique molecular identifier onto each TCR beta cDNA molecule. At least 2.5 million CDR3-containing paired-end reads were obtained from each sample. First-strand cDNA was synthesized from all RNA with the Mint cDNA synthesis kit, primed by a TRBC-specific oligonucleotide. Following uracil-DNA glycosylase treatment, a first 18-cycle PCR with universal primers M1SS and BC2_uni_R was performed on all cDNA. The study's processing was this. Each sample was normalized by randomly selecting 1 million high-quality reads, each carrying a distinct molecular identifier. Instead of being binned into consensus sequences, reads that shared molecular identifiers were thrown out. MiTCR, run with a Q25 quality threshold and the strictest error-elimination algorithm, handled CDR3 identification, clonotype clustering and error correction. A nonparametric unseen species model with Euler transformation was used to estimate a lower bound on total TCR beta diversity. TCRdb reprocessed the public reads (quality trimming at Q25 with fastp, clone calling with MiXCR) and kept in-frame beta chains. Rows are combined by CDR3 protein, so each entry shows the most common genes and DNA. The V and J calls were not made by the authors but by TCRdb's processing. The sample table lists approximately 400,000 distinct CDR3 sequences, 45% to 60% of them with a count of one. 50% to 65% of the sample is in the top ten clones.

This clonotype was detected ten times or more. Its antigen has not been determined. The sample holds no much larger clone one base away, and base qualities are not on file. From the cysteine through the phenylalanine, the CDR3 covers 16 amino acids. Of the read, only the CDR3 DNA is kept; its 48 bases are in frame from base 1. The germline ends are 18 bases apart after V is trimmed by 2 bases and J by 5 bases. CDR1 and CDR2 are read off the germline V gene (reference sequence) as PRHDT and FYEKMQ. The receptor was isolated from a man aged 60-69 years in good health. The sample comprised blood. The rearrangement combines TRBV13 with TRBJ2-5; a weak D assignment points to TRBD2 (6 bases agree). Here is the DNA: TGTGCCAGCAGCTTAAGGGACTCCAACAGTGGGGAGACCCAGTACTTC. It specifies CASSLRDSNSGETQYF.